This TCR beta chain came from a study of blood T cell repertoires in COVID-19. CDR1 and CDR2 (germline): SGHVS, FQNEAQ. The CDR3 covers 13 residues. V shed 6 bases and J shed 2 bases, with 10 bases lying between them. The assay was immunoSEQ multiplex PCR, and TCRdb's table has in-frame clones only and misses some. The repertoire holds approximately 300,000 clones, with about 82% as singletons. This TCR was sampled from a woman aged 45-65 years with acute or convalescent COVID-19. The rearrangement links TRBV7-8 to TRBJ1-2; D may be TRBD1 (5 bases). Input material: peripheral blood. Written as DNA, the CDR3 is TGTGCCAGCAGTGGCAGGGTGAACTATGGCTACACCTTC. Residues: CASSGRVNYGYTF.